Described below is a single TCR beta chain sequence and its context. The target antigen is unknown. This record comes from a study of Tregs in tolerant kidney transplant recipients. In germline, CDR1 is KGHSH, CDR2 LQKENI. V gave up 2 bases and J gave up 3 bases, with 23 bases separating them. This CDR3 has 18 amino acids. Unstimulated regulatory T cells (CD4+CD25+CD127-), CD4+CD25- non-regulatory cells, CD4 and CD8 cells were FACS-sorted from thawed PBMCs. The study, taken as a whole, reports: Expanding Tregs on activated donor B cells appeared to best identify donor-specific TCRbeta clones.

The data were produced by immunoSEQ multiplex PCR, yet TCRdb's version contains in-frame clones alone and is incomplete. Of approximately 98,000 clones in the sample, 85% to 90% were seen once. This sequence originates from a human donor who received a combined kidney and bone marrow transplant. The rearrangement uses TRBV18 and TRBJ2-7; no firm D call. The sequencing here drew on CD4+ T cells from blood, taken before the transplant. Here the CDR3 DNA reads TGTGCCAGCTCACCAAAGGTCATGGGCCCACGATCGGTCTACGAGCAGTACTTC. As protein: CASSPKVMGPRSVYEQYF.